The 11 T cell receptor beta chains presented below share a single source sample, sequenced in a study of T cell responses to AZD1222 COVID-19 vaccine. Produced via immunoSEQ multiplex PCR; TCRdb's table is partial and in-frame only. The data contain approximately 140,000 clones, about nine tenths of them singletons. This material consisted of peripheral blood, taken on day 0 of MenACWY control vaccination. The receptors originated from an adult in good health.

This chain links TRBV3-1 (or the pseudogene TRBV3-2) with TRBJ2-5, with 9 bases that match TRBD2. CDR1 and CDR2 from the germline V gene are LGHDT and YNNKEL (reference sequence). There are 16 residues in the CDR3. V dropped 4 bases and J dropped 5; count of bases not matched to a gene: 11. CDR3 nucleotide sequence: TGTGCCAGCAGCCCGGGTAGCGGGGGTACAGGGGAGACCCAGTACTTC. Translation gives CASSPGSGGTGETQYF.

The chain couples TRBV9 to TRBJ2-1; possible D gene TRBD1, 6 bases. Germline assignment: CDR1 SGDLS and CDR2 YYNGEE. V lost 3 bases, J lost 2 bases, and 18 bases lay in between. CDR3 length equals 17 residues. CDR3 in DNA: TGTGCCAGCAGCGCCAGCTCCGTACAGGGACCCTACAATGAGCAGTTCTTC. It codes for CASSASSVQGPYNEQFF.

The chain combines TRBV5-5 with TRBJ1-1; perhaps TRBD1 as D (5 bases). V was pared by 6 bases and J by 1 base, with 13 bases between. The CDR3 has 14 residues. Germline V gene data show CDR1 as SGHKS and CDR2 as YYEKEE (reference sequence). CDR3 bases: TGTGCCAGCATCCATGACAGACCGAACACTGAAGCTTTCTTT. It is translated as CASIHDRPNTEAFF. Looking up the rest from reference TRBV5-5 and TRBJ1-1 gives the full variable domain: DAGVTQSPTHLIKTRGQQVTLRCSPISGHKSVSWYQQVLGQGPQFIFQYYEKEERGRGNFPDRFSARQFPNYSSELNVNALLLGDSALYLCASIHDRPNTEAFFGQGTRLTVV.

The chain couples TRBV7-2 to TRBJ2-5; 12 bases fit TRBD2. This CDR3 spans 16 amino acids. V lost 1 base, J lost 6 bases, and 6 bases stayed unmatched. Per germline, CDR1 SGHTA and CDR2 FQGNSA. Written as DNA, the CDR3 is TGTGCCAGCAGCTTAGTGGGGACTAGCGGGTGGAAGACCCAGTACTTC. Residues: CASSLVGTSGWKTQYF. Complete variable domain (other parts from reference TRBV7-2 and TRBJ2-5): GAGVSQSPSNKVTEKGKDVELRCDPISGHTALYWYRQSLGQGLEFLIYFQGNSAPDKSGLPSDRFSAERTGGSVSTLTIQRTQQEDSAVYLCASSLVGTSGWKTQYFGPGTRLLVL.

The CDR3 here is CASSDTTSQETQYF. The CDR3 DNA reads as TGTGCCAGCAGTGATACTACTAGCCAAGAGACCCAGTACTTC. This chain connects TRBV25-1 to TRBJ2-5; D perhaps matches TRBD2 (5 bases). V lost 3 bases and J 1 base, leaving 9 bases between the germline ends. CDR1 is MGHDK and CDR2 is SYGVNS in the germline V gene. The CDR3 length is 14 residues.

The rearrangement links TRBV5-1 to TRBJ1-2; 7 nucleotides align to TRBD1. Germline CDR1 is SGHRS and CDR2 is YFSETQ. With 3 bases clipped from V and 8 bases from J, the junction kept 10 bases outside the gene matches. This CDR3 is built from 14 residues. DNA for the CDR3: TGCGCCAGCAGCTCGAAGGGGACAGATCCCGGCTACACCTTC. Translated, it gives CASSSKGTDPGYTF.

Of note for this clone: Other DNA sequences of this sample code for an identical CDR3. V and J are TRBV18 and TRBJ1-5; D remains unclear. The V end lost 0 bases, the J end lost 2 bases, and 2 bases lay between the germline ends. Germline loops: CDR1 KGHSH, CDR2 LQKENI. The CDR3 runs 13 residues. CDR3 protein: CASSPPGNQPQHF. CDR3 coding DNA: TGTGCCAGCTCACCACCGGGCAATCAGCCCCAGCATTTT. Full variable domain (remainder filled in from reference TRBV18 and TRBJ1-5): NAGVMQNPRHLVRRRGQEARLRCSPMKGHSHVYWYRQLPEEGLKFMVYLQKENIIDESGMPKERFSAEFPKEGPSILRIQQVVRGDSAAYFCASSPPGNQPQHFGDGTRLSIL.

Only a few counts were recorded for this clone. The chain links TRBV7-6 to TRBJ2-1; 7 bases fit TRBD2. Trimming cost V 0 bases and J 2 bases; bases outside gene matches: 10. The germline V gene encodes CDR1 SGHVS and CDR2 FNYEAQ. This CDR3 comprises 18 residues. This CDR3 is CASSLASTSGNTYNEQFF. As DNA, the CDR3 is TGTGCCAGCAGCTTAGCGAGTACCAGCGGGAATACCTACAATGAGCAGTTCTTC. The complete variable domain, with remaining parts taken from reference TRBV7-6 and TRBJ2-1, reads GAGVSQSPRYKVTKRGQDVALRCDPISGHVSLYWYRQALGQGPEFLTYFNYEAQQDKSGLPNDRFSAERPEGSISTLTIQRTEQRDSAMYRCASSLASTSGNTYNEQFFGPGTRLTVL.

The chain has TRBV10-3 and TRBJ1-1; D unclear. CDR1 is ENHRY and CDR2 is SYGVKD in the germline V gene. Trimming took 0 bases from V and 7 from J, leaving 15 bases between them. This CDR3 is built from 15 residues. Here the CDR3 DNA reads TGTGCCATCAGTGAGTCGAAGGGCGATGGGCGTGAAGCTTTCTTT. This translates into CAISESKGDGREAFF.

This chain uses TRBV2 with TRBJ1-5, with 8 bases lining up with TRBD1. CDR3 length: 15 amino acids. V lost 6 bases and J lost 12; bases outside the gene matches: 16. Germline values: CDR1 SNHLY, CDR2 FYNNEI. Here the CDR3 DNA reads TGTGCCAGCAGCCAAAGGGACAGGACATGGGGCCACCAGCATTTT. It codes for CASSQRDRTWGHQHF.

The V gene is TRBV28, the J gene TRBJ1-6; 7 bases match TRBD1. This CDR3 is 15 amino acids long. CDR1 and CDR2 from the germline V gene are MDHEN and SYDVKM. V shed 6 bases and J 6 bases; nucleotides not matched to a gene: 8. The CDR3 DNA reads TGTGCCAGCAGCCGGCGGACAGGCGTTAATTCACCCCTCCACTTT. This sequence encodes CASSRRTGVNSPLHF.